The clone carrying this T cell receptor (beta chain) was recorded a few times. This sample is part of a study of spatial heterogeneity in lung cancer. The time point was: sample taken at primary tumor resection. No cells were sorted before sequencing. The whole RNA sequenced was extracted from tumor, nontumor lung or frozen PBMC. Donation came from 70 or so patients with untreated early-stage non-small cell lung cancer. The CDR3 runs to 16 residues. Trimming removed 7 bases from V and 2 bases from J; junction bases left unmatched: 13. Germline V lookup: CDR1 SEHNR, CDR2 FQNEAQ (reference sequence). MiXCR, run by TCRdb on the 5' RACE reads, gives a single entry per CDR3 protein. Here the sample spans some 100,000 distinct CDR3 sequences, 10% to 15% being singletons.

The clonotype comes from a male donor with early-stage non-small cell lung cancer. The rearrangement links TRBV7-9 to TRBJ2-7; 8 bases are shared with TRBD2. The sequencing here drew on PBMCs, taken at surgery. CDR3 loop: CASTSGAGTRAYEQYF. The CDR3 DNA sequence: TGTGCCAGCACCTCAGGTGCTGGGACTAGGGCCTACGAGCAGTACTTC.